The subject of this entry is one TCR beta chain. The sample is drawn from a study of cytomegalovirus exposure and HLA in healthy donors. The PCR had 60 Vbeta and 13 Jbeta primers. Some clones are missing from TCRdb's copy, which holds only in-frame ones; the method was immunoSEQ multiplex PCR. The sample contains 150,000 to 200,000 clones, approximately 78% of which appear only once. Sequencing was carried out using PBMCs. The TCR originated in a woman aged 18-29 years in good health and CMV-seronegative.

DNA for the CDR3: TGTGCCAGCAGGGGCGGGGAGGACACTGAAGCTTTCTTT. This translates into CASRGGEDTEAFF. This chain joins TRBV6-1 and TRBJ1-1; D call uncertain. V was clipped by 6 bases and J by 3 bases, with 11 bases between them. Germline V CDR1 and CDR2: MNHNS, SASEGT. The CDR3 consists of 13 residues.